This TCR beta chain is drawn from a study of regulatory T cells in long-lasting Graves disease. Whole-study context: Positivity for TSH receptor antibodies plus over 5 years of antithyroid drugs meant persistent Graves' disease.

V was cut by 4 bases and J by 3 bases, with 3 bases left in between. Germline loops: CDR1 SGHTA, CDR2 FQGNSA. The CDR3 extends over 11 amino acids. Arm-PCR of CDR3 regions and iRepertoire HTBI primers were the basis on which TCR beta libraries were built. Using its own MiXCR run on the multiplex PCR reads, TCRdb lists one record per CDR3 protein. The repertoire holds roughly 400,000 distinct CDR3 sequences, with 21% as singletons. As for time point: persistent/refractory GD, antithyroid drugs over 5 years with positive TRAb. The TCR library was made from RNA that had been extracted from PBMCs in TRIzol. The EDTA tubes were filled with around 9.2 milliliters of drawn peripheral blood. Notes on the study in general: Lower TCR diversity characterized persistent Graves' patients relative to newly diagnosed patients. Relative to new patients (966), persistent patients exhibited greater sharing of public clonotypes (2,741).

This clonotype appeared a few times. What it binds is not known. The sequenced sample was peripheral blood mononuclear cells (PBMCs), obtained when the disease was refractory, from a patient treated with antithyroid drugs. The chain carries TRBV7-2 and TRBJ2-5; D uncertain. This TCR came from a female donor with Graves disease. As DNA, the CDR3 is TGTGCCAGCAGCTACAAAGAGACCCAGTACTTC. Protein product: CASSYKETQYF.